These 19 T cell receptor beta chains share one sample of origin, sequenced in a study of cytomegalovirus exposure and HLA in healthy donors. Use of 60 Vbeta and 13 Jbeta primers characterized the PCR. Here immunoSEQ multiplex PCR was the method, and the copy in TCRdb shows in-frame clones only, minus some. The repertoire includes under 250,000 clones, about 80% of them detected once, and nearly 4.5% sits in the top ten. The sample comprised PBMCs. These receptors originate from a woman aged 25 to 39 in good health and CMV-seropositive.

V is TRBV6-5 and J is TRBJ2-4, with TRBD1 matching over 7 bases. Germline V gene lookup returns CDR1 MNHEY and CDR2 SVGAGI. J lost 0 bases, V lost 6 bases, and 5 bases had no gene match. The CDR3 runs to 15 residues. The CDR3 DNA is TGTGCCAGCAGGATGACAGGGTTAGCCAAAAACATTCAGTACTTC. Protein sequence: CASRMTGLAKNIQYF.

The chain uses TRBV18 and TRBJ2-1, with 13 bases that match TRBD2. CDR3 length equals 16 residues. Trimming took 5 bases from V and 7 from J; bases not matched to a gene: 8. Germline assignment: CDR1 KGHSH and CDR2 LQKENI. CDR3 sequence: CASSSGLAGEYNEQFF. The CDR3 DNA is TGTGCCAGCTCATCTGGACTAGCGGGAGAGTATAATGAGCAGTTCTTC.

The chain has TRBV10-3 and TRBJ1-6, with TRBD1 matching 7 bases. Germline CDR1 is ENHRY and CDR2 is SYGVKD. Trimming took 0 bases from V and 10 from J; bases not matched to a gene: 9. The CDR3 has 16 residues. The CDR3 spells CAISESPGTAASPLHF. CDR3 sequence (DNA): TGTGCCATCAGTGAGTCCCCCGGGACAGCGGCATCACCCCTCCACTTT.

The rearrangement joins TRBV29-1 to TRBJ1-2; 7 nucleotides align to TRBD1. CDR1 and CDR2 (germline): SQVTM, ANQGSEA. With V trimmed by 7 bases and J by 5 bases, 10 bases remained unmatched. CDR3 length: 13 residues. The CDR3: CSADEGGRYGYTF. The CDR3 DNA reads as TGCAGCGCCGACGAAGGGGGCAGGTATGGCTACACCTTC.

The chain links TRBV5-1 to TRBJ2-5; 7 bases are shared with TRBD2. After removal of 4 bases from V and 5 bases from J, the junction contained 14 bases not matched to a gene. This CDR3 has 16 residues. Germline lookup yields CDR1 SGHRS and CDR2 YFSETQ. CDR3 DNA: TGCGCCAGCAGCGCCGCCCCGGGCGCTAGCGGTGAGACCCAGTACTTC. It translates to CASSAAPGASGETQYF.

The chain carries TRBV6-6 and TRBJ1-1; a possible D gene is TRBD1 (5 bases). The germline V and J ends were trimmed by 0 bases and 1 base, with 6 bases remaining between them. Germline V gene lookup returns CDR1 MNHNY and CDR2 SVGAGI (reference sequence). The CDR3 is 14 residues long. The CDR3 spells CASSYSQGNTEAFF. The CDR3 DNA follows: TGTGCCAGCAGTTACTCGCAGGGGAACACTGAAGCTTTCTTT.

This chain joins TRBV7-9 and TRBJ2-7; the match to TRBD2 covers 9 bases. CDR3 length equals 16 residues. CDR1 and CDR2 from the germline V gene are SEHNR and FQNEAQ (reference sequence). J lost 3 bases, V lost 1 base, and 7 bases had no gene match. The CDR3 region is CASSLGLAGDHYEQYF. The CDR3 nucleotides read TGTGCCAGCAGCTTAGGATTAGCGGGAGACCACTACGAGCAGTACTTC.

This clone was observed once. This sequence joins TRBV5-1 and TRBJ2-7; 10 positions match TRBD1. V dropped 0 bases and J dropped 3; count of bases not matched to a gene: 3. The CDR3 totals 15 residues. The V gene's germline CDR1 is SGHRS and CDR2 YFSETQ. The CDR3 DNA reads as TGCGCCAGCAGCTTGGGGACAGGGGGATTCTACGAGCAGTACTTC. It codes for CASSLGTGGFYEQYF.

The gene calls are TRBV10-2 and TRBJ2-1, with 11 bases aligning to TRBD1. Germline CDR1 and CDR2: WSHSY and SAAADI. With 4 bases clipped from V and 7 bases from J, the junction kept 6 bases outside the gene matches. This CDR3 is 15 amino acids long. CDR3 amino acids: CASSGGQGVWNEQFF. CDR3 DNA: TGCGCCAGCAGTGGGGGACAGGGGGTTTGGAATGAGCAGTTCTTC.

This clone came up once. This rearrangement joins TRBV5-8 to TRBJ2-1; D is uncertain. CDR3 length: 15 amino acids. In germline, CDR1 is SGHTS, CDR2 YDEGEE. V was pared by 0 bases and J by 0 bases, with 7 bases between. CDR3 residues: CASSLEAGSYNEQFF. CDR3 sequence (DNA): TGTGCCAGCAGCTTGGAGGCAGGCTCCTACAATGAGCAGTTCTTC.

The rearrangement uses TRBV2 and TRBJ2-5; D might be TRBD2 (7 bases). This CDR3 region has 15 residues. Germline-derived CDR1 and CDR2 are SNHLY and FYNNEI. Deletions cut 6 bases from V and 2 bases from J, with 16 bases between. The CDR3 DNA reads TGTGCCAGCAGGGGGGGGCTAGCGGCTCAAGAGACCCAGTACTTC. Protein product: CASRGGLAAQETQYF.

This clone occurred once. The chain is built from TRBV20-1 and TRBJ1-2, with no clear D. From germline, CDR1 is DFQATT and CDR2 SNEGSKA (reference sequence). There are 11 residues in the CDR3. With 2 bases removed from V and 6 bases from J, the gap between germline ends came to 7 bases. The CDR3 DNA sequence: TGCAGTGCTAGAAGAGATCATGGCTACACCTTC. Translation: CSARRDHGYTF.

The chain carries TRBV11-2 and TRBJ2-3; the match to TRBD2 covers 8 bases. The V gene's germline CDR1 is SGHAT and CDR2 FQNNGV. The CDR3 covers 15 residues. Germline trimming cut 3 bases from V and 2 bases from J; bases unmatched to any gene: 4. In DNA, the CDR3 is TGTGCCAGCAGCTTTACTAGCGGACCCACAGATACGCAGTATTTT. This gives the protein CASSFTSGPTDTQYF.

V gene TRBV5-5 combines with J gene TRBJ2-3; 7 positions match TRBD1. V lost 5 bases, J lost 5 bases, and 8 bases stayed unmatched. The CDR3 covers 14 residues. Germline CDR1 and CDR2: SGHKS and YYEKEE (reference sequence). This chain's CDR3 is CASSPRGLGDTQYF. For the CDR3, the DNA is TGTGCCAGCAGTCCGAGGGGGCTAGGAGATACGCAGTATTTT. Complete variable domain (other parts from reference TRBV5-5 and TRBJ2-3): DAGVTQSPTHLIKTRGQQVTLRCSPISGHKSVSWYQQVLGQGPQFIFQYYEKEERGRGNFPDRFSARQFPNYSSELNVNALLLGDSALYLCASSPRGLGDTQYFGPGTRLTVL.

The V gene is TRBV2, the J gene TRBJ2-5; TRBD2 matches 7 bases. After removal of 7 bases from V and 1 base from J, the junction contained 6 bases not matched to a gene. CDR1 is SNHLY, CDR2 FYNNEI, per germline. This CDR3 comprises 14 residues. The CDR3 DNA is TGTGCCAGCAAAGCCGGGACTACCCAAGAGACCCAGTACTTC. Translated, it gives CASKAGTTQETQYF.

The chain employs TRBV2 and TRBJ2-7; TRBD2 matches at 10 bases. V was pared by 3 bases and J by 7 bases, with 6 bases of the junction left unmatched. This CDR3 has 14 amino acids. The germline V gene has CDR1 SNHLY and CDR2 FYNNEI. In DNA, the CDR3 is TGTGCCAGCAGTGAGGGAGCGGGGGGGCTTGAGCAGTACTTC. As protein: CASSEGAGGLEQYF. Based on the CDR3 plus reference TRBV2 and TRBJ2-7, the full variable domain is EPEVTQTPSHQVTQMGQEVILRCVPISNHLYFYWYRQILGQKVEFLVSFYNNEISEKSEIFDDQFSVERPDGSNFTLKIRSTKLEDSAMYFCASSEGAGGLEQYFGPGTRLTVT.

The V and J genes are TRBV7-2 and TRBJ1-1; TRBD1 matches at 9 bases. CDR3 length equals 14 residues. V lost 3 bases, J lost 4 bases, and 3 bases stayed unmatched. CDR1 and CDR2 from the germline V gene are SGHTA and FQGNSA. DNA for the CDR3: TGTGCCAGCAGCTTCGGACAGGGGACCACTGAAGCTTTCTTT. Translation gives CASSFGQGTTEAFF.

This clone was picked up one time. The chain links TRBV7-8 to TRBJ2-2; no firm D call. The CDR3 length is 11 residues. Looked up from germline, CDR1 is SGHVS and CDR2 is FQNEAQ. The ends were cut back, 4 bases at V and 11 bases at J, with 8 bases in the middle. Here the CDR3 reads CASSSLPELFF. The CDR3 coding sequence is TGTGCCAGCAGCTCCCTCCCTGAGCTGTTTTTT.

V is TRBV6-5 and J is TRBJ2-1, with D possibly matching TRBD2 (5 bases). Germline CDR1 is MNHEY and CDR2 is SVGAGI. CDR3 length equals 15 residues. With 4 bases removed from V and 0 bases from J, the gap between germline ends came to 10 bases. CDR3 in DNA: TGTGCCAGCAGTTGGATCGCGGGCTCCTACAATGAGCAGTTCTTC. This gives the protein CASSWIAGSYNEQFF.